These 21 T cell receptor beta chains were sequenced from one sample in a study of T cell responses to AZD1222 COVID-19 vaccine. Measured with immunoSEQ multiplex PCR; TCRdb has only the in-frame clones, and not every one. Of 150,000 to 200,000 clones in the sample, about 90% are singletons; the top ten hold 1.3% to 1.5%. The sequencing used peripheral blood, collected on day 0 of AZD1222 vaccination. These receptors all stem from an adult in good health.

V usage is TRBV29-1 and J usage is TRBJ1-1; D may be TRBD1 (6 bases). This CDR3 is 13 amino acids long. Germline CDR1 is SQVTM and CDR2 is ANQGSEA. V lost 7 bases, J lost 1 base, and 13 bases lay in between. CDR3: CSASDRRNTEAFF. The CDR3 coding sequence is TGCAGCGCATCAGACAGGAGGAACACTGAAGCTTTCTTT.

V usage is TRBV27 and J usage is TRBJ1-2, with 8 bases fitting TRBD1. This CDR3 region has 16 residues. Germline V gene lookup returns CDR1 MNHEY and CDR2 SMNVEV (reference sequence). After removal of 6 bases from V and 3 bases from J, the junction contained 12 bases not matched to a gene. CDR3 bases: TGTGCCAGCAGGACTTACGACAGGGGCGTGGACTATGGCTACACCTTC. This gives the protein CASRTYDRGVDYGYTF.

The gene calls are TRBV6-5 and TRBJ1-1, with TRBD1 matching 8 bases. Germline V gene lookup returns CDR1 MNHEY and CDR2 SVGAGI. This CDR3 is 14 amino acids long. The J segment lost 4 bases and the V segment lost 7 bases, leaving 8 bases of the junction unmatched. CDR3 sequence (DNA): TGTGCCAGCAACGGCAGGGGGCCGAGCACTGAAGCTTTCTTT. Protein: CASNGRGPSTEAFF.

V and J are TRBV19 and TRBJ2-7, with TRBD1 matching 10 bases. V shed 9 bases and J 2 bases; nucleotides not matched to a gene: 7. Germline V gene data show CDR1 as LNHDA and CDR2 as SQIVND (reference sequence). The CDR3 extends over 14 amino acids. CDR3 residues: CASQSGTGAYEQYF. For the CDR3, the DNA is TGTGCCAGCCAAAGCGGGACAGGGGCCTACGAGCAGTACTTC.

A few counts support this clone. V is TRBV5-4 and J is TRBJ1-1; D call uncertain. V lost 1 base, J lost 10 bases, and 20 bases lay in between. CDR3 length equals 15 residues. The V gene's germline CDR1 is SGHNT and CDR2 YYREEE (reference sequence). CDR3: CASSLMAGHREGAFF. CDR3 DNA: TGTGCCAGCAGCTTGATGGCTGGGCATCGGGAGGGAGCTTTCTTT. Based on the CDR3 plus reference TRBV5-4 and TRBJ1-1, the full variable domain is ETGVTQSPTHLIKTRGQQVTLRCSSQSGHNTVSWYQQALGQGPQFIFQYYREEENGRGNFPPRFSGLQFPNYSSELNVNALELDDSALYLCASSLMAGHREGAFFGQGTRLTVV.

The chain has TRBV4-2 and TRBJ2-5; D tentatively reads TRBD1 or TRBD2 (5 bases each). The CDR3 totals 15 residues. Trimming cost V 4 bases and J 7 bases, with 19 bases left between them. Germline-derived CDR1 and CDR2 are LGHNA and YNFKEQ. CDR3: CASSLSLGTVGTQYF. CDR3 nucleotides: TGTGCCAGCAGCCTGAGCCTCGGGACCGTTGGGACCCAGTACTTC.

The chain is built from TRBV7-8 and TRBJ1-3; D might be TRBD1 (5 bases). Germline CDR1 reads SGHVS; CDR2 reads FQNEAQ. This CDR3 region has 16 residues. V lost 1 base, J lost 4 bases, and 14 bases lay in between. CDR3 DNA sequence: TGTGCCAGCAGCTTAGATCGTTTCAGGGCAGGAAACACCATATATTTT. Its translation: CASSLDRFRAGNTIYF.

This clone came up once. This CDR3 is CASSGLANYNEQFF. CDR3 DNA sequence: TGTGCCAGCAGTGGACTAGCGAACTACAATGAGCAGTTCTTC. The chain employs TRBV25-1 and TRBJ2-1; 8 nucleotides match TRBD2. The germline V gene has CDR1 MGHDK and CDR2 SYGVNS. The junction had 2 bases not matched to a gene; V was cut back by 4 bases and J by 3 bases. The length of the CDR3 is 14 residues.

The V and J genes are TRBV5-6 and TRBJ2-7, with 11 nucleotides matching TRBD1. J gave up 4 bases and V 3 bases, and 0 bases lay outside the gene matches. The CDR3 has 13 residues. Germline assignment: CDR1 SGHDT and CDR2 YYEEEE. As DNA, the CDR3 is TGTGCCAGCAGCTGGGACAGGGGGTACGAGCAGTACTTC. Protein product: CASSWDRGYEQYF.

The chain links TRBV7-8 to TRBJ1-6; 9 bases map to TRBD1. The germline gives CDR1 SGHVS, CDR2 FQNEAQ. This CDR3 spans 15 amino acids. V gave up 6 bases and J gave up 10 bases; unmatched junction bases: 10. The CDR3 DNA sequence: TGTGCCAGCAGTTTCGGGACAGGGTGGGACTCACCCCTCCACTTT. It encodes CASSFGTGWDSPLHF.

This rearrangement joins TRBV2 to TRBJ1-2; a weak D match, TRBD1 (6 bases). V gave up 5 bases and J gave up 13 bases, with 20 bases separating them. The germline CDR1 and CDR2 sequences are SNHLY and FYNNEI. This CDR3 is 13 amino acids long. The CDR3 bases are TGTGCCAGCAGTTCCCCGGAGAGGGGGACATGCACCTTC. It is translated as CASSSPERGTCTF. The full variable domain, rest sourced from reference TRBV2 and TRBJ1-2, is EPEVTQTPSHQVTQMGQEVILRCVPISNHLYFYWYRQILGQKVEFLVSFYNNEISEKSEIFDDQFSVERPDGSNFTLKIRSTKLEDSAMYFCASSSPERGTCTFGSGTRLTVV.

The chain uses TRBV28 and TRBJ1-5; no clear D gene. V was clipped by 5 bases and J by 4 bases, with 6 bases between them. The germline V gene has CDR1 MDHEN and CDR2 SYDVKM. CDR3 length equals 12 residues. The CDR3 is CASSAANQPQHF. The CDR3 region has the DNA TGTGCCAGCAGTGCCGCTAATCAGCCCCAGCATTTT.

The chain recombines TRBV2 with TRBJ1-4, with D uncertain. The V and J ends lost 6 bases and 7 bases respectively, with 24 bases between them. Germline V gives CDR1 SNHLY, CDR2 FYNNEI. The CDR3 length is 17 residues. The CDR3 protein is CASRALISPRWGEKLFF. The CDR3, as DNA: TGTGCCAGCAGAGCCCTTATCAGTCCCCGATGGGGTGAAAAACTGTTTTTT.

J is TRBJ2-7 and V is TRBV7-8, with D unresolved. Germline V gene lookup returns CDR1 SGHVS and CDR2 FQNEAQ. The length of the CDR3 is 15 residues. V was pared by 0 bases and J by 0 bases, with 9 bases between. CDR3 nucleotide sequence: TGTGCCAGCAGCTTAGCTGACTCGAGCTCCTACGAGCAGTACTTC. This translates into CASSLADSSSYEQYF.

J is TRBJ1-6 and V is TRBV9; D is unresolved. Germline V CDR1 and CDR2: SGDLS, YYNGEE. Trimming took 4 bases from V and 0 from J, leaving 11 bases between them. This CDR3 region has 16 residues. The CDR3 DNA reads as TGTGCCAGCAGCCCCTGGGAGAGCTCCTATAATTCACCCCTCCACTTT. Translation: CASSPWESSYNSPLHF. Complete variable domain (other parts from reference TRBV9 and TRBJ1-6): DSGVTQTPKHLITATGQRVTLRCSPRSGDLSVYWYQQSLDQGLQFLIQYYNGEERAKGNILERFSAQQFPDLHSELNLSSLELGDSALYFCASSPWESSYNSPLHFGNGTRLTVT.

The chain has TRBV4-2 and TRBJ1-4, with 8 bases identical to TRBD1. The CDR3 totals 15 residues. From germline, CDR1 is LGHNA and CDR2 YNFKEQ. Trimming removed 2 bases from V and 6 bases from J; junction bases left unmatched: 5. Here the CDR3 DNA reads TGTGCCAGCAGCCAAAGGGGACAGGCCGATGAAAAACTGTTTTTT. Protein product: CASSQRGQADEKLFF.

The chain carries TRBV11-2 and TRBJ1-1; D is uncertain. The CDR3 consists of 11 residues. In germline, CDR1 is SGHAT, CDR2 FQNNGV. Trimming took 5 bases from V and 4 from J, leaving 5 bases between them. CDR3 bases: TGTGCCAGCAGCCCCCTCACTGAAGCTTTCTTT. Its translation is CASSPLTEAFF.

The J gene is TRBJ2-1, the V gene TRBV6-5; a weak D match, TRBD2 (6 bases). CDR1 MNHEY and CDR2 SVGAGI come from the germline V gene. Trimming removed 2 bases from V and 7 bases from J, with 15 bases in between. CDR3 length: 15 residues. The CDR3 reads CASSYGSGASNEQFF. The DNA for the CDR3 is TGTGCCAGCAGTTACGGGTCGGGAGCTTCGAATGAGCAGTTCTTC.

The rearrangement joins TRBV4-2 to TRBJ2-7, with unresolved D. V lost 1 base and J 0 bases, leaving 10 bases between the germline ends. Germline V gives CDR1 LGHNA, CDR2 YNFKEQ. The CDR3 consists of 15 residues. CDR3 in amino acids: CASSQGPPSSYEQYF. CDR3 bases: TGTGCCAGCAGCCAAGGACCTCCGAGCTCCTACGAGCAGTACTTC.

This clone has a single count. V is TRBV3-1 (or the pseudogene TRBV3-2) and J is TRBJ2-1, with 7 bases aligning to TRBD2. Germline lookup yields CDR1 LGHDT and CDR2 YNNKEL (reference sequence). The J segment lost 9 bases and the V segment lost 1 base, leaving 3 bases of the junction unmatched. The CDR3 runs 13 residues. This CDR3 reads CASSQGGLFEQFF. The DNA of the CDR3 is TGTGCCAGCAGCCAAGGGGGACTATTTGAGCAGTTCTTC.

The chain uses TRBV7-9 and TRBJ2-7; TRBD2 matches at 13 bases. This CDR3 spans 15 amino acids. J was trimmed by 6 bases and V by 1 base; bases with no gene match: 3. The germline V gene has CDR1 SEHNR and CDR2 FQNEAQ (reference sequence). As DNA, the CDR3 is TGTGCCAGCAGCTTAGGGGGACTAGCGGGATTCGAGCAGTACTTC. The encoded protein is CASSLGGLAGFEQYF.